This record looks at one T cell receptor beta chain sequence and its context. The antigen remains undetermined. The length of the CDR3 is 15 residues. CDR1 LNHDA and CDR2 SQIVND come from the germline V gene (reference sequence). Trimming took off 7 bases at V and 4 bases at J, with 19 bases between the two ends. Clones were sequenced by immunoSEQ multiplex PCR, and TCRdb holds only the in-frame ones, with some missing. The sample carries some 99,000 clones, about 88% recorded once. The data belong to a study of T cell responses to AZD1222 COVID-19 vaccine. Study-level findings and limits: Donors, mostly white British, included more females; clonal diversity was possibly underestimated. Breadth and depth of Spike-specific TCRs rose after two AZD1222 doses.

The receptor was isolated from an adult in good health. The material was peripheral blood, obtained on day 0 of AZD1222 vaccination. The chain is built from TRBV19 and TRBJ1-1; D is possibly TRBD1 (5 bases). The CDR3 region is CASINEGLPLTEAFF. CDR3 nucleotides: TGTGCCAGTATCAATGAGGGGCTTCCCCTCACTGAAGCTTTCTTT.